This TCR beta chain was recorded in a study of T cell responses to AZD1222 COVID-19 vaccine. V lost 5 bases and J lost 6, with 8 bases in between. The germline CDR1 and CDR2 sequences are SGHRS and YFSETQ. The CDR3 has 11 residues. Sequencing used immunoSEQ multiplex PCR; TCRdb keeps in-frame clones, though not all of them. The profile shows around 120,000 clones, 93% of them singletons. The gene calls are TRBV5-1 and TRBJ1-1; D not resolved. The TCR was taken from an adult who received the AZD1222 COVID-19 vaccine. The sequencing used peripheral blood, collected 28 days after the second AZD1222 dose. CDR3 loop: CASRAGAEAFF. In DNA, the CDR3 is TGCGCCAGCAGGGCCGGAGCTGAAGCTTTCTTT. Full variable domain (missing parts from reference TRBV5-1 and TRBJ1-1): KAGVTQTPRYLIKTRGQQVTLSCSPISGHRSVSWYQQTPGQGLQFLFEYFSETQRNKGNFPGRFSGRQFSNSRSEMNVSTLELGDSALYLCASRAGAEAFFGQGTRLTVV.